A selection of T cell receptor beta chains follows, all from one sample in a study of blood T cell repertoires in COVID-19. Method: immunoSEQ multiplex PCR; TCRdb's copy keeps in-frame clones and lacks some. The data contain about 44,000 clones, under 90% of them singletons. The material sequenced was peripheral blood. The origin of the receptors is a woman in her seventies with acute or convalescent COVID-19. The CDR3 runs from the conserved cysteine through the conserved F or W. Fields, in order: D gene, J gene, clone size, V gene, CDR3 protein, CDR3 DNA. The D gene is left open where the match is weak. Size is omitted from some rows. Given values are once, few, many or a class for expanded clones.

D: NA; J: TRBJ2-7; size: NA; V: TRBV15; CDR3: CATSRDLGESHEQYF; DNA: TGTGCCACCAGCAGAGATCTAGGGGAAAGTCACGAGCAGTACTTC
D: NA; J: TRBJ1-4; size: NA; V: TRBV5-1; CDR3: CASSAVSNEKLFF; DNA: TGCGCCAGCAGCGCGGTTAGTAATGAAAAACTGTTTTTT
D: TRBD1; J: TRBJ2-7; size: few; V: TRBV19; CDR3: CASSAWDRAREQYF; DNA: TGTGCCAGTAGTGCGTGGGACAGGGCTCGGGAGCAGTACTTC
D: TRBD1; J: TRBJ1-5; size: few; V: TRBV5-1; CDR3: CASSLEQGNQPQHF; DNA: TGCGCCAGCAGCTTGGAACAGGGGAATCAGCCCCAGCATTTT
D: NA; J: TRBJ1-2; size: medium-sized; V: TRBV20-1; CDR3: CSASGSGPGRRDGYTF; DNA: TGCAGTGCTAGTGGGTCAGGGCCGGGCAGGAGGGATGGCTACACCTTC
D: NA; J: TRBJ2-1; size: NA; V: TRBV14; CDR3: CASSQMVVEGPFF; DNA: TGTGCCAGCAGCCAGATGGTAGTGGAGGGACCGTTCTTC
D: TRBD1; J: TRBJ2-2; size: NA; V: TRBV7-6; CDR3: CASSLRSRDRGGSNTGELFF; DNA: TGTGCCAGCAGCCTCCGATCGAGGGACAGGGGGGGATCGAACACCGGGGAGCTGTTTTTT
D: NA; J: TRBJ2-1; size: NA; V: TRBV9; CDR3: CASSVRSGTLPGNEQFF; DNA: TGTGCCAGCAGCGTTCGATCCGGGACACTCCCAGGCAATGAGCAGTTCTTC
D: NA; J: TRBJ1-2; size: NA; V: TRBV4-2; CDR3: CASSPQVIANYGYTF; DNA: TGTGCCAGCAGCCCCCAGGTCATAGCTAACTATGGCTACACCTTC
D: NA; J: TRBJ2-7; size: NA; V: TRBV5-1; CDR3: CASSLATGTSIYEQYF; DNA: TGCGCCAGCAGCTTGGCAACGGGGACAAGTATCTACGAGCAGTACTTC
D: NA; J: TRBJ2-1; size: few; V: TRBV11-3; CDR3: CASSFPGVNSYNEQFF; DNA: TGTGCCAGCAGCTTCCCCGGGGTAAACTCCTACAATGAGCAGTTCTTC
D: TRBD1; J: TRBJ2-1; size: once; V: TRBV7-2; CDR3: CASSPTGGFYNEQFF; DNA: TGTGCCAGCAGCCCGACAGGGGGCTTTTACAATGAGCAGTTCTTC
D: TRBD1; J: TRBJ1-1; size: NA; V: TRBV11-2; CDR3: CASSSQFDRVIDTEAFF; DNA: TGTGCCAGCAGCTCGCAATTTGACAGGGTTATTGACACTGAAGCTTTCTTT
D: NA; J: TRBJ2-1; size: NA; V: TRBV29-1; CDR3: CSVELVAGRSSYNEQFF; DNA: TGCAGCGTTGAATTGGTGGCGGGACGGAGCTCCTACAATGAGCAGTTCTTC
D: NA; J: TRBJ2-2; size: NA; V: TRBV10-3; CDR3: CAITAGNTGELFF; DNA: TGTGCCATCACGGCGGGGAACACCGGGGAGCTGTTTTTT
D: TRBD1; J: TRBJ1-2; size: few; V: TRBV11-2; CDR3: CASTKQTGGNYGYTF; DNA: TGTGCCAGCACCAAGCAGACAGGGGGTAACTATGGCTACACCTTC
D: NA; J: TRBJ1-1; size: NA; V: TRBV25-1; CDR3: CASSEYAAGNTEAFF; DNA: TGTGCCAGCAGTGAATACGCGGCGGGGAACACTGAAGCTTTCTTT
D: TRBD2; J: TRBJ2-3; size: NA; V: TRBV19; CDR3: CASSIGTTRIGTQYF; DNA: TGTGCCAGTAGTATCGGGACTACCCGTATCGGCACGCAGTATTTT
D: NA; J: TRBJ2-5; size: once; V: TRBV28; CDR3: CASKFGSLETQYF; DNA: TGTGCCAGCAAGTTTGGTAGCTTAGAGACCCAGTACTTC
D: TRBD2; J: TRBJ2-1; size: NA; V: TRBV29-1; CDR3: CSVDALHSGSRLKAPSNEQFF; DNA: TGCAGCGTGGACGCACTCCATAGCGGGAGCCGATTGAAGGCCCCTTCCAATGAGCAGTTCTTC
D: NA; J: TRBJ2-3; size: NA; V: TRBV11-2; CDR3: CASSIRTASTDTQYF; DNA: TGTGCCAGCAGCATCAGGACAGCTAGCACAGATACGCAGTATTTT
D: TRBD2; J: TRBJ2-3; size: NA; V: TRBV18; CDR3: CASSPLVAGVRADTQYF; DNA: TGTGCCAGCTCACCACTTGTTGCGGGAGTCAGAGCAGATACGCAGTATTTT
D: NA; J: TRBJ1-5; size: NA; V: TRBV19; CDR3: CASSIDAGVEQPQHF; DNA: TGTGCCAGTAGTATAGACGCAGGGGTAGAACAGCCCCAGCATTTT
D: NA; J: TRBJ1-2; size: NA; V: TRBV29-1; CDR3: CSVELGARNYGYTF; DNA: TGCAGCGTTGAACTGGGGGCGCGCAACTATGGCTACACCTTC
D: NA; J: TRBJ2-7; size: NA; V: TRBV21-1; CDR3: CASSATGRSYEQYF; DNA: TGTGCCAGCAGCGCGACAGGCCGTTCCTACGAGCAGTACTTC
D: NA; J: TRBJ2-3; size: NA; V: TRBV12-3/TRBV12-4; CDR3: CASSPPALYSQYF; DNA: TGTGCCAGCAGCCCTCCCGCTCTGTACTCGCAGTATTTT
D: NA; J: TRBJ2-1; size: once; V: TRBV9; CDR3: CASSVVRAGRNEQFF; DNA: TGTGCCAGCAGCGTAGTTCGGGCAGGGCGGAATGAGCAGTTCTTC
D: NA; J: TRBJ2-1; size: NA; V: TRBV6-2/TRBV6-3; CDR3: CASSRDWVNNEQFF; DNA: TGTGCCAGCAGTCGGGACTGGGTAAACAATGAGCAGTTCTTC
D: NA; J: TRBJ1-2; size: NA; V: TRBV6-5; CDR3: CASSYPLGGYTF; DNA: TGTGCCAGCAGTTACCCACTCGGGGGCTACACCTTC
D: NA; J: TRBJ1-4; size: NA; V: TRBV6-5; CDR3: CASSPPGSANEKLFF; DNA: TGTGCCAGCAGCCCACCCGGTTCGGCTAATGAAAAACTGTTTTTT
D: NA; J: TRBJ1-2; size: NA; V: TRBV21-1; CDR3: CASSKKLDGYTF; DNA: TGTGCCAGCAGCAAAAAGTTAGATGGCTACACCTTC
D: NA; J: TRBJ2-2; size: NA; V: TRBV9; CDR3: CASSVTGTPNTGELFF; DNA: TGTGCCAGCAGCGTAACCGGGACTCCGAACACCGGGGAGCTGTTTTTT
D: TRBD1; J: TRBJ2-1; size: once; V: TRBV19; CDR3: CASWGQGKASSYNEQFF; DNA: TGTGCCAGTTGGGGACAGGGGAAGGCTAGCTCCTACAATGAGCAGTTCTTC
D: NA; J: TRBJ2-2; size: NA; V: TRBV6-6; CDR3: CASTRRPVNTGELFF; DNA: TGTGCCAGCACACGGCGGCCGGTGAACACCGGGGAGCTGTTTTTT
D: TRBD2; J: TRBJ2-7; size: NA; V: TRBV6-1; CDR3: CASSVSGRTFYEQYF; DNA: TGTGCCAGCAGTGTTAGCGGGAGGACTTTCTACGAGCAGTACTTC
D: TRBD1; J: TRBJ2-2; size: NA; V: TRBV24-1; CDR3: CATSDTGIGGADTGELFF; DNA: TGTGCCACCAGTGACACCGGGATAGGGGGCGCTGACACCGGGGAGCTGTTTTTT
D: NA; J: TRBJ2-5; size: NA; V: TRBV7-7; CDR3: CASSLGYQETQYF; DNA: TGTGCTAGCAGCTTAGGCTATCAAGAGACCCAGTACTTC
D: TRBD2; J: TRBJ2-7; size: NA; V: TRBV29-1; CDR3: CSVVRLAASSYEQYF; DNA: TGCAGCGTTGTTCGGCTAGCGGCCTCCTCCTACGAGCAGTACTTC
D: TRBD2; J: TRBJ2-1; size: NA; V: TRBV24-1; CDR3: CATSDPTSGSSHEQFF; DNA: TGTGCCACCAGTGATCCGACTAGCGGGAGTTCCCATGAGCAGTTCTTC
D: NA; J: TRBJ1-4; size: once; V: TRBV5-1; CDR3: CASSRTATNEKLFF; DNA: TGCGCCAGCAGCCGGACAGCAACTAATGAAAAACTGTTTTTT
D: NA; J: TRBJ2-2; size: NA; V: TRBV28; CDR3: CASTTTGSNTGELFF; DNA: TGTGCCAGCACCACAACCGGGTCGAACACCGGGGAGCTGTTTTTT
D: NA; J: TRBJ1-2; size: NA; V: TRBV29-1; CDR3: CSVGGQGSQGYTF; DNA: TGCAGCGTTGGGGGTCAGGGGAGTCAAGGCTACACCTTC
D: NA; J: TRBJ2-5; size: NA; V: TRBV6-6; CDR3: CASSAPSEETQYF; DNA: TGTGCCAGCAGTGCGCCTAGCGAAGAGACCCAGTACTTC
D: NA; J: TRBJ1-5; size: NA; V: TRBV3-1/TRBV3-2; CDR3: CASSHPGKQPQHF; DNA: TGTGCCAGCAGCCACCCCGGGAAACAGCCCCAGCATTTT
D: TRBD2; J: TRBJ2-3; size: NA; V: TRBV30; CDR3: CAWGTGLAGTDTQYF; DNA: TGTGCCTGGGGTACGGGACTAGCGGGCACAGATACGCAGTATTTT
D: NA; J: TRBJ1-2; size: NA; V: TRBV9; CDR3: CASSVVPGNDGYTF; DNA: TGTGCCAGCAGCGTAGTTCCGGGTAACGATGGCTACACCTTC
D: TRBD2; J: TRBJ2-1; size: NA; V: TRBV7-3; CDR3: CASSLEGTSGSQQFF; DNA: TGTGCCAGCAGCTTAGAGGGGACTAGCGGGAGTCAGCAGTTCTTC
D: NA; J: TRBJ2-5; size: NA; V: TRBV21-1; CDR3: CASSTPTGNETQYF; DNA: TGTGCCAGCAGCACCCCGACAGGGAACGAGACCCAGTACTTC
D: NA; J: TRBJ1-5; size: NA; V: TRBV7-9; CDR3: CASSSEVGNQPQHF; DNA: TGTGCCAGCAGCTCCGAGGTAGGCAATCAGCCCCAGCATTTT
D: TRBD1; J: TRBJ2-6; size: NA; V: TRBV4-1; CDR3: CASSQVGQGAAGANVLTF; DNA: TGCGCCAGCAGCCAAGTGGGCCAGGGGGCAGCAGGGGCCAACGTCCTGACTTTC
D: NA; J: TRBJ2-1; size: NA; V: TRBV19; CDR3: CASSIGGLLGQFF; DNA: TGTGCCAGTAGTATTGGAGGGTTGCTCGGTCAGTTCTTC
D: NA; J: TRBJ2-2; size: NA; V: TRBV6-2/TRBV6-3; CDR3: CASSTNTGELFF; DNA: TGTGCCAGCAGTACAAACACCGGGGAGCTGTTTTTT
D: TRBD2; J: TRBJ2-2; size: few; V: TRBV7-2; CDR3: CATLRGGLANTGELFF; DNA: TGTGCCACCCTACGCGGGGGACTAGCGAACACCGGGGAGCTGTTTTTT
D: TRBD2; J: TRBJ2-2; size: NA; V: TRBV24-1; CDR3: CATSDLAGGHTGELFF; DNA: TGTGCCACCAGTGATTTGGCGGGAGGACACACCGGGGAGCTGTTTTTT